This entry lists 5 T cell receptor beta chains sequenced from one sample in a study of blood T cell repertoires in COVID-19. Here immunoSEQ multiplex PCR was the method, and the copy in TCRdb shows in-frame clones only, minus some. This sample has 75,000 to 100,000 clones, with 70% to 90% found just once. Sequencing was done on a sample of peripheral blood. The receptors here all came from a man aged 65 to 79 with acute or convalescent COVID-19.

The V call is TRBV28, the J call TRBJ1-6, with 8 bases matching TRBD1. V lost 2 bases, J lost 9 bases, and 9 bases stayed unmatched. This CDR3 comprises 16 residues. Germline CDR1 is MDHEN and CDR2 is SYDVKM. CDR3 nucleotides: TGTGCCAGCAGTTTACCGAACACAGGGGGGGGTTCACCCCTCCACTTT. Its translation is CASSLPNTGGGSPLHF.

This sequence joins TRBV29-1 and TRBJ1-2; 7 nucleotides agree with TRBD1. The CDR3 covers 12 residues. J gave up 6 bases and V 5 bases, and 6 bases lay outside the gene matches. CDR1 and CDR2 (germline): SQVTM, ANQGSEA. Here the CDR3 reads CSVREGQDGYTF. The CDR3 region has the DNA TGCAGCGTTCGGGAAGGACAGGATGGCTACACCTTC.

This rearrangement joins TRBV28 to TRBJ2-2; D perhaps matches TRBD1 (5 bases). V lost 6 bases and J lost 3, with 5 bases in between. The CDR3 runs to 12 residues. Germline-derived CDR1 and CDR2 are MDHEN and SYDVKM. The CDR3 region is CASRGDTGELFF. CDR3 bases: TGTGCCAGCAGAGGGGACACCGGGGAGCTGTTTTTT.

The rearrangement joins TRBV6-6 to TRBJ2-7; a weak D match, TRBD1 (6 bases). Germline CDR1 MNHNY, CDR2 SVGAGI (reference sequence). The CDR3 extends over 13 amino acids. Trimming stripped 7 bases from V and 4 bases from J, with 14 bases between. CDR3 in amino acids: CASKRQGKYEQYF. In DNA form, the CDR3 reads TGTGCCAGCAAAAGGCAGGGGAAGTACGAGCAGTACTTC.

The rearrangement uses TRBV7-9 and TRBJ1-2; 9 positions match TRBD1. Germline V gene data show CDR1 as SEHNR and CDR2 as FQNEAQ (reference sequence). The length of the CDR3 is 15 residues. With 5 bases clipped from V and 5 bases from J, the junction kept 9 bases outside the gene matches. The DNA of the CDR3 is TGTGCCAGCAGCGGCCGGGACAGGGAAGGGTATGGCTACACCTTC. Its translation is CASSGRDREGYGYTF.